Listed below are T cell receptor beta chains from one sample, sequenced in a study of shared T cell receptors in the human thymus. Data came from immunoSEQ multiplex PCR; TCRdb stores just in-frame clones and leaves some out. The sample contains some 720,000 clones, around 87% of which appear only once. The sample was also reused in another study, on human thymus T cells.

Material for sequencing was thymocytes. The source of these receptors is a boy under two years old with a congenital heart defect. Both conserved end residues are part of each CDR3. D genes are given only for firm matches. Clone size is given for some rows only: seen once, a few or many times, or a class if the clone is expanded.

V: TRBV4-2
J: TRBJ2-3
size: NA
D: NA
DNA: TGTGCCAGCAGCCAAGTGGCCCCAGATACGCAGTATTTT
CDR3: CASSQVAPDTQYF

V: TRBV18
J: TRBJ2-5
size: NA
D: TRBD2
DNA: TGTGCCAGCTCACCCCTCGGGGTTAGCGGGAGGGCCGGTGAGACCCAGTACTTC
CDR3: CASSPLGVSGRAGETQYF

V: TRBV5-6
J: TRBJ2-7
size: few
D: NA
DNA: TGTGCCAGCAGCTTGTCGGGGGACGAGCAGTACTTC
CDR3: CASSLSGDEQYF

V: TRBV6-5
J: TRBJ1-5
size: few
D: NA
DNA: TGTGCCAGCAGTTACCAAAGCAATCAGCCCCAGCATTTT
CDR3: CASSYQSNQPQHF

V: TRBV4-2
J: TRBJ2-7
size: NA
D: NA
DNA: TGTGCCAGCAGCCAGGGGACTGACTACGAGCAGTACTTC
CDR3: CASSQGTDYEQYF

V: TRBV9
J: TRBJ2-7
size: few
D: TRBD2
DNA: TGTGCCAGCAGCGGAGCGGGGGACTCCTACGAGCAGTACTTC
CDR3: CASSGAGDSYEQYF

V: TRBV6-1
J: TRBJ1-1
size: NA
D: NA
DNA: TGTGCCAGCACTTTTTATACAGTTTTGAACACTGAAGCTTTCTTT
CDR3: CASTFYTVLNTEAFF

V: TRBV27
J: TRBJ1-2
size: once
D: TRBD1
DNA: TGTGCCAGCAGTTTCCCCCCGACAGGGAGCTATGGCTACACCTTC
CDR3: CASSFPPTGSYGYTF

V: TRBV7-9
J: TRBJ2-7
size: NA
D: TRBD2
DNA: TGTGCCAGCAGCTTGGGACTAGCGGGAGACTACGAGCAGTACTTC
CDR3: CASSLGLAGDYEQYF

V: TRBV11-2
J: TRBJ2-1
size: NA
D: TRBD2
DNA: TGTGCCAGCAGCTTAGCCCTCGGACTAGCGGGGTACAATGAGCAGTTCTTC
CDR3: CASSLALGLAGYNEQFF

V: TRBV5-1
J: TRBJ1-1
size: NA
D: TRBD1
DNA: TGCGCCAGCAGCTTGGTCAGGGGGGAGACTGAAGCTTTCTTT
CDR3: CASSLVRGETEAFF

V: TRBV7-9
J: TRBJ2-3
size: NA
D: TRBD2
DNA: TGTGCCAGCAGACCCGGGACAGTGGAGACTAGCGGGAGTGGGTATTTT
CDR3: CASRPGTVETSGSGYF

V: TRBV11-2
J: TRBJ1-2
size: NA
D: NA
DNA: TGTGCCAGCAGCTTAGGGTCGGGGATACCCTATGGCTACACCTTC
CDR3: CASSLGSGIPYGYTF

V: TRBV18
J: TRBJ2-1
size: NA
D: TRBD2
DNA: TGTGCCAGCTCACCACGCCCTAGCGGGAGGGCCGTGGACAATGAGCAGTTCTTC
CDR3: CASSPRPSGRAVDNEQFF

V: TRBV11-2
J: TRBJ1-2
size: NA
D: TRBD1
DNA: TGTGCCAGCAGCTTAGGGGACAGGGGTGAAGTCTATGGCTACACCTTC
CDR3: CASSLGDRGEVYGYTF

V: TRBV4-3
J: TRBJ2-1
size: few
D: NA
DNA: TGCGCCAGCAGCCAAGAGGTGTGGGGGAGGAACAATGAGCAGTTCTTC
CDR3: CASSQEVWGRNNEQFF

V: TRBV9
J: TRBJ2-7
size: NA
D: TRBD2
DNA: TGTGCCAGCAGCGTCGGTTTCCCTGCGGGAGTGGCCGAGCAGTACTTC
CDR3: CASSVGFPAGVAEQYF

V: TRBV5-4
J: TRBJ2-7
size: NA
D: NA
DNA: TGTGCCAGCAGCGCCGGACCCGAGACAGGAGAAACGGGCTCCTACGAGCAGTACTTC
CDR3: CASSAGPETGETGSYEQYF

V: TRBV6-6
J: TRBJ1-3
size: few
D: NA
DNA: TGTGCCAGCAGTTACCTCCCTGACACCATATATTTT
CDR3: CASSYLPDTIYF

V: TRBV5-6
J: TRBJ1-6
size: NA
D: TRBD1
DNA: TGTGCCAGCAGCTTGGCCGGAGGAGGGGGCTATCGTAATTCACCCCTCCACTTT
CDR3: CASSLAGGGGYRNSPLHF

V: TRBV30
J: TRBJ2-3
size: once
D: TRBD2
DNA: TGTGCCTGGAGCAATTTAGCGGGAGGGCCGGTGGGCACAGATACGCAGTATTTT
CDR3: CAWSNLAGGPVGTDTQYF

V: TRBV29-1
J: TRBJ1-2
size: few
D: NA
DNA: TGCAGCGGAAGAGGAGACTATGGCTACACCTTC
CDR3: CSGRGDYGYTF

V: TRBV2
J: TRBJ2-7
size: NA
D: NA
DNA: TGTGCCAGCAGCGCGCCCCAGGACAGCTACTCCTACGAGCAGTACTTC
CDR3: CASSAPQDSYSYEQYF

V: TRBV12-5
J: TRBJ2-7
size: NA
D: NA
DNA: TGTGCTAGTGGTCCATTAGCCCTAGTCTCCTACGAGCAGTACTTC
CDR3: CASGPLALVSYEQYF

V: TRBV7-2
J: TRBJ2-7
size: NA
D: TRBD1
DNA: TGTGCCAGCAGCTTAGGGGACAGGGGAGCTACCGAGCAGTACTTC
CDR3: CASSLGDRGATEQYF

V: TRBV20-1
J: TRBJ2-1
size: NA
D: NA
DNA: TGCAGTGCTAGACCCCGGGGTGAGCAGTTCTTC
CDR3: CSARPRGEQFF

V: TRBV2
J: TRBJ2-2
size: NA
D: NA
DNA: TGTGCCAGCAGCCTCCCTAGAGCCGGGGAGCTGTTTTTT
CDR3: CASSLPRAGELFF

V: TRBV7-2
J: TRBJ2-7
size: NA
D: TRBD2
DNA: TGTGCCAGCAGCTCCGGACTAGCGGGAGCCCACGAGCAGTACTTC
CDR3: CASSSGLAGAHEQYF

V: TRBV28
J: TRBJ1-4
size: NA
D: NA
DNA: TGTGCCAGCAGCCGCCCGACAGGAACGGTTAATGAAAAACTGTTTTTT
CDR3: CASSRPTGTVNEKLFF

V: TRBV6-5
J: TRBJ2-7
size: NA
D: TRBD1
DNA: TGTGCCAGCAGTCCCCGGGACAGGGCCTACGAGCAGTACTTC
CDR3: CASSPRDRAYEQYF

V: TRBV4-1
J: TRBJ2-2
size: NA
D: TRBD1
DNA: TGCGCCAGCAGCCAAGACAAGGTCAGGGGGCCCGGGGAGCTGTTTTTT
CDR3: CASSQDKVRGPGELFF

V: TRBV2
J: TRBJ2-7
size: NA
D: NA
DNA: TGTGCCAGTGGGAGCGGAGCCCTAGAGCTCTACGAGCAGTACTTC
CDR3: CASGSGALELYEQYF

V: TRBV7-2
J: TRBJ2-7
size: NA
D: NA
DNA: TGTGCCAGCAGCCCTAGGGGGGGCCCTCGGTACTTC
CDR3: CASSPRGGPRYF

V: TRBV2
J: TRBJ2-7
size: NA
D: TRBD2
DNA: TGTGCCAGCAGTGAAGCGCCCGGGAAAGGCGGGAGGGCCAACTTCTACGAGCAGTACTTC
CDR3: CASSEAPGKGGRANFYEQYF

V: TRBV6-9
J: TRBJ1-2
size: NA
D: TRBD1
DNA: TGTGCCAGCAGCTTCTATGACAGGGGAGAATATGGCTACACCTTC
CDR3: CASSFYDRGEYGYTF

V: TRBV5-1
J: TRBJ2-7
size: NA
D: NA
DNA: TGCGCCAGCGCCTCGCCGGACAGTCAACACGAGCAGTACTTC
CDR3: CASASPDSQHEQYF

V: TRBV4-2
J: TRBJ2-7
size: once
D: TRBD2
DNA: TGTGCCAGCAGCCAGAACCTGGGGACTAGCGGGACAGCCTACGAGCAGTACTTC
CDR3: CASSQNLGTSGTAYEQYF

V: TRBV4-1
J: TRBJ2-5
size: NA
D: NA
DNA: TGCGCCAGCAGCGGAGGCAGGGGAAAAGAGACCCAGTACTTC
CDR3: CASSGGRGKETQYF

V: TRBV30
J: TRBJ2-5
size: NA
D: TRBD2
DNA: TGTGCCTGGAGAGGGACTAGCGGAATACAAGAGACCCAGTACTTC
CDR3: CAWRGTSGIQETQYF

V: TRBV30
J: TRBJ2-7
size: once
D: TRBD2
DNA: TGTGCCTGGAGTGTACCAGCGGGGGACTCCTACGAGCAGTACTTC
CDR3: CAWSVPAGDSYEQYF

V: TRBV2
J: TRBJ2-7
size: once
D: TRBD1
DNA: TGTGCCAGCAGTTACCTCCGGGACAGCTCCTACGAGCAGTACTTC
CDR3: CASSYLRDSSYEQYF

V: TRBV27
J: TRBJ1-3
size: NA
D: NA
DNA: TGTGCCAGCAGCCTCAACCCGGGGTCTGGAAACACCATATATTTT
CDR3: CASSLNPGSGNTIYF

V: TRBV4-1
J: TRBJ2-1
size: NA
D: NA
DNA: TGCGCCAGCAGCCAAGGGGGAGGGGGGCCCTACAATGAGCAGTTCTTC
CDR3: CASSQGGGGPYNEQFF

V: TRBV27
J: TRBJ2-7
size: NA
D: NA
DNA: TGTGCCAGCAGTTGCGGGCCTAAACCCTCCTACGAGCAGTACTTC
CDR3: CASSCGPKPSYEQYF

V: TRBV14
J: TRBJ2-7
size: NA
D: TRBD2
DNA: TGTGCCAGCAGCCAAGGGCCAGCGGGGGAGCAGTACTTC
CDR3: CASSQGPAGEQYF

V: TRBV29-1
J: TRBJ2-7
size: NA
D: NA
DNA: TGCAGCGTCCCGAACGGGGAGCTTTCCTACGAGCAGTACTTC
CDR3: CSVPNGELSYEQYF

V: TRBV4-3
J: TRBJ2-1
size: NA
D: TRBD1
DNA: TGCGCCAGCAGCCACTCAGGGGGTTACAATGAGCAGTTCTTC
CDR3: CASSHSGGYNEQFF

V: TRBV6-5
J: TRBJ2-5
size: NA
D: NA
DNA: TGTGCCAGCAGTTACATAGGGGGTGAGGGGACCCAGTACTTC
CDR3: CASSYIGGEGTQYF

V: TRBV7-2
J: TRBJ2-5
size: NA
D: TRBD2
DNA: TGTGCCAGCAGCTTAGAGTGTCCAGCGGGAGGGCCAGAGACCCAGTACTTC
CDR3: CASSLECPAGGPETQYF

V: TRBV2
J: TRBJ2-7
size: NA
D: TRBD2
DNA: TGTGCCAGCAGTTTTGGACTAGCGGGAGGGCTGGATACCTACGAGCAGTACTTC
CDR3: CASSFGLAGGLDTYEQYF

V: TRBV4-2
J: TRBJ2-7
size: NA
D: NA
DNA: TGTGCCAGCAGCCAAGCGGGTTGGGACGAGCAGTACTTC
CDR3: CASSQAGWDEQYF

V: TRBV2
J: TRBJ2-3
size: once
D: NA
DNA: TGTGCCAGCAGTGTTAAGTTTGGCAGGTTCACAGATACGCAGTATTTT
CDR3: CASSVKFGRFTDTQYF

V: TRBV18
J: TRBJ2-7
size: NA
D: TRBD2
DNA: TGTGCCAGCTCACCGGGACTAGCGGGAGCCTACGAGCAGTACTTC
CDR3: CASSPGLAGAYEQYF

V: TRBV7-2
J: TRBJ2-5
size: NA
D: NA
DNA: TGTGCCAGCAGCGGGTCGAAGGCGGGAGAGACCCAGTACTTC
CDR3: CASSGSKAGETQYF

V: TRBV11-3
J: TRBJ2-2
size: NA
D: TRBD2
DNA: TGTGCCAGCAGCCAAACGGGACTAACCACCGGGGAGCTGTTTTTT
CDR3: CASSQTGLTTGELFF

V: TRBV7-9
J: TRBJ1-3
size: NA
D: NA
DNA: TGTGCCAGCAGCGATGGGACTAACTCTGGAAACACCATATATTTT
CDR3: CASSDGTNSGNTIYF

V: TRBV30
J: TRBJ1-3
size: NA
D: TRBD1
DNA: TGTGCCTGGAGTGCGGACAGGGGAAACTCTGGAAACACCATATATTTT
CDR3: CAWSADRGNSGNTIYF